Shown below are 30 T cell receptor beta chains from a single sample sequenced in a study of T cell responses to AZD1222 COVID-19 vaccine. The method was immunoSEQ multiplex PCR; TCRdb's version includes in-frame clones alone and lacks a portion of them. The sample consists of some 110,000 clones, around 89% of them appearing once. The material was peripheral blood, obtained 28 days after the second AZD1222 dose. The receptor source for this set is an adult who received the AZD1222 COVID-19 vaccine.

The CDR3 protein is CASSERGRTYEQYF. The DNA of the CDR3 is TGTGCCAGCAGTGAACGTGGCAGGACCTACGAGCAGTACTTC. The V and J genes are TRBV6-1 and TRBJ2-7; D is ambiguous. CDR1 is MNHNS, CDR2 SASEGT, per germline. V was trimmed by 2 bases and J by 2 bases, leaving 10 bases between them. The CDR3 sequence is 14 residues long.

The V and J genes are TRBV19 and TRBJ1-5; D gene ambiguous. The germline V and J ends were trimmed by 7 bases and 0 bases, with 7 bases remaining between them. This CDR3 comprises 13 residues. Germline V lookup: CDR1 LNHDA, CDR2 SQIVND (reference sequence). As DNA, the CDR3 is TGTGCCAGTACGCCTTATAGCAATCAGCCCCAGCATTTT. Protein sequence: CASTPYSNQPQHF.

As DNA, the CDR3 is TGTGCCAGCAGCTTTCGTGTGGGCGCCAGCTATGGCTACACCTTC. Translating it yields CASSFRVGASYGYTF. The gene calls are TRBV7-2 and TRBJ1-2; D gene unclear. V gave up 3 bases and J gave up 4 bases, with 15 bases separating them. The germline V gene encodes CDR1 SGHTA and CDR2 FQGNSA. The CDR3 is made up of 15 amino acids. Using reference TRBV7-2 and TRBJ1-2 for the parts outside the CDR3, the full variable domain is GAGVSQSPSNKVTEKGKDVELRCDPISGHTALYWYRQSLGQGLEFLIYFQGNSAPDKSGLPSDRFSAERTGGSVSTLTIQRTQQEDSAVYLCASSFRVGASYGYTFGSGTRLTVV.

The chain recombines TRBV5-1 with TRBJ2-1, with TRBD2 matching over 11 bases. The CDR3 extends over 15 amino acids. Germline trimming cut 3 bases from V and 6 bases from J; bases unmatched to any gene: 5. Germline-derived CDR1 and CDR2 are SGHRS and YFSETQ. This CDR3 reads CASSSQTSGTNEQFF. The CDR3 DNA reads TGCGCCAGCAGCTCCCAGACTAGCGGGACCAATGAGCAGTTCTTC.

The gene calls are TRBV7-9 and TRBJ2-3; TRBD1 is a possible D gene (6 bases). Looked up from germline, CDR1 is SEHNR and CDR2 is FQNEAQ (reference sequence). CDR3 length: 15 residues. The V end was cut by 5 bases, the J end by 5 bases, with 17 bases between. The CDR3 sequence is CASSLWGQGQDTQYF. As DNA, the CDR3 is TGTGCCAGCAGCCTTTGGGGGCAGGGGCAAGATACGCAGTATTTT.

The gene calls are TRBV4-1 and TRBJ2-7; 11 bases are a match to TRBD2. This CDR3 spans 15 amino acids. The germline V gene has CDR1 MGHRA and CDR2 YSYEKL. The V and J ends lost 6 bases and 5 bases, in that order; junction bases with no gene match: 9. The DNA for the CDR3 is TGCGCCAGCAGTCGATTAGCGGGAGGGCCCAACGAGCAGTACTTC. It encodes CASSRLAGGPNEQYF.

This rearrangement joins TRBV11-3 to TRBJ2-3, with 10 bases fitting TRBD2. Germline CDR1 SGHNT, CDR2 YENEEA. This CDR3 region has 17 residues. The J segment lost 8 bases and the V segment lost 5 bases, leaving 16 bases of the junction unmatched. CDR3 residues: CASSHREGLASFGTQYF. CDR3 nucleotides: TGTGCCAGCAGCCACCGGGAGGGACTAGCGTCTTTTGGTACGCAGTATTTT.

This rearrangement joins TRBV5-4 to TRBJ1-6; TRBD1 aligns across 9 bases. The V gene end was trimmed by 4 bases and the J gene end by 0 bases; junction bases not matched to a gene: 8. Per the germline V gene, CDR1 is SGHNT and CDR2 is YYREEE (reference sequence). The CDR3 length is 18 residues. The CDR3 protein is CASSLGQGPSSYNSPLHF. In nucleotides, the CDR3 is TGTGCCAGCAGCCTCGGACAGGGGCCAAGCTCCTATAATTCACCCCTCCACTTT.

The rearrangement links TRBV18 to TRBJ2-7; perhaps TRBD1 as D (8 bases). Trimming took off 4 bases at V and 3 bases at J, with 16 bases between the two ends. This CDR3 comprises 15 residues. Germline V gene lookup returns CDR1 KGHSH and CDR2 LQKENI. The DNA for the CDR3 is TGTGCCAGCTCACAATACAGGGGGGGCGGCTACGAGCAGTACTTC. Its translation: CASSQYRGGGYEQYF.

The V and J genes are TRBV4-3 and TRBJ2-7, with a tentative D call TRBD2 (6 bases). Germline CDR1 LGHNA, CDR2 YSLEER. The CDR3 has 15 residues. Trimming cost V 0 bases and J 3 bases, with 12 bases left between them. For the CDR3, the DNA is TGCGCCAGCAGCCAAGAGGGGGGACTGGACTACGAGCAGTACTTC. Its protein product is CASSQEGGLDYEQYF.

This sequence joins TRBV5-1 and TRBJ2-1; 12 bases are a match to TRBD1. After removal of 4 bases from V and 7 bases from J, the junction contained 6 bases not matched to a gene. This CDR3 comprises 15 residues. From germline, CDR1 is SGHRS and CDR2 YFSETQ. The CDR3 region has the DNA TGCGCCAGCAGCGGGGGACAGGGGGCGGGTAATGAGCAGTTCTTC. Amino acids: CASSGGQGAGNEQFF.

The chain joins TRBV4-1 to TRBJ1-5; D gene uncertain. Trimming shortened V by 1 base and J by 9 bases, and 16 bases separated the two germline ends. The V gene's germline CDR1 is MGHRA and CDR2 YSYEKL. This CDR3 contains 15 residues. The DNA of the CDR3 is TGCGCCAGCAGCCAAGTGGCGGCCGTTTTGGGGCCCCAGCATTTT. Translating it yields CASSQVAAVLGPQHF.

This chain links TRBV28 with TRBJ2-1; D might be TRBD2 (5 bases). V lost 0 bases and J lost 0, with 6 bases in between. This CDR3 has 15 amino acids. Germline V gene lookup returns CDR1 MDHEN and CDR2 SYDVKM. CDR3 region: CASSLWTNSYNEQFF. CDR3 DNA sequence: TGTGCCAGCAGTTTATGGACTAACTCCTACAATGAGCAGTTCTTC.

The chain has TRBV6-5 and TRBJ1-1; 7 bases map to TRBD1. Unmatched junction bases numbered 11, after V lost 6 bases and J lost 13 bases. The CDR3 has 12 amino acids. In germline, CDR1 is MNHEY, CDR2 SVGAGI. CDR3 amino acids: CASSIDRARVFF. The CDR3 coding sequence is TGTGCCAGCAGCATAGACAGGGCAAGAGTTTTCTTT.

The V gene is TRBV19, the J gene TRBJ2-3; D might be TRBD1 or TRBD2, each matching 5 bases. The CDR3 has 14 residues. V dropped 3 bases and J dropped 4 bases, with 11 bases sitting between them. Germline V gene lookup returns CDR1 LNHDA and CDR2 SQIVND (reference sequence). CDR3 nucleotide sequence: TGTGCCAGTAGTATGGACGGGGCCCCAGATACGCAGTATTTT. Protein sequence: CASSMDGAPDTQYF.

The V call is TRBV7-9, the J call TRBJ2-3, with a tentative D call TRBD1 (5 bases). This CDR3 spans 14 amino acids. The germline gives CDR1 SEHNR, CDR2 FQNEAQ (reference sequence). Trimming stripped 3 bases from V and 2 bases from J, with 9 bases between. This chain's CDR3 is CASSFTTDTDTQYF. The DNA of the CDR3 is TGTGCCAGCAGCTTTACGACAGACACAGATACGCAGTATTTT.

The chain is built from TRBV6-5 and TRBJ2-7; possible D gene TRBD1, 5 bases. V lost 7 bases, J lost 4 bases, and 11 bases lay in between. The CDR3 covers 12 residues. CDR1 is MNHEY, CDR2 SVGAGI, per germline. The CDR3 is CASTQTDYEQYF. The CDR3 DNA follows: TGTGCCAGCACCCAGACAGATTACGAGCAGTACTTC.

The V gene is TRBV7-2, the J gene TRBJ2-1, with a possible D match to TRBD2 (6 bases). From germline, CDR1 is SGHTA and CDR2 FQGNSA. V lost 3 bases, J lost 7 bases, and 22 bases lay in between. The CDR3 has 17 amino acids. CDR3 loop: CASSFLLRVAAGNEQFF. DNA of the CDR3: TGTGCCAGCAGCTTTCTCCTGAGGGTAGCGGCGGGGAATGAGCAGTTCTTC.

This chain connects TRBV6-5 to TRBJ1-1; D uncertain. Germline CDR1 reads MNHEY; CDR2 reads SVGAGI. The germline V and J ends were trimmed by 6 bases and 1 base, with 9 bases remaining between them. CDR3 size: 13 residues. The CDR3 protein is CASSSTGNTEAFF. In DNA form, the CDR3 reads TGTGCCAGCAGCTCGACCGGGAACACTGAAGCTTTCTTT.

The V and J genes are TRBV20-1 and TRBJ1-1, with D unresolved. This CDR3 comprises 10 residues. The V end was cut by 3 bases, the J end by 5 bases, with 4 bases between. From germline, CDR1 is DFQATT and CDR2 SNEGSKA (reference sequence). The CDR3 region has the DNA TGCAGTGCTAGGGTTACTGAAGCTTTCTTT. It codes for CSARVTEAFF.

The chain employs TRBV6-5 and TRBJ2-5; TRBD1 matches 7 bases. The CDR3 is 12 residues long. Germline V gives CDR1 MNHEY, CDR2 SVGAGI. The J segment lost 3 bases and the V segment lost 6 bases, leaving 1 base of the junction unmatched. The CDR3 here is CASSQGEETQYF. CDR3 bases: TGTGCCAGCAGCCAGGGGGAAGAGACCCAGTACTTC.

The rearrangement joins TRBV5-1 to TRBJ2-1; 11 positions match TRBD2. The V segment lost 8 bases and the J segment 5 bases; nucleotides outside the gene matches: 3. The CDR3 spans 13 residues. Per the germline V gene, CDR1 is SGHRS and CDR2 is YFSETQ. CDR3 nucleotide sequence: TGCGCCAGTTTAGCGGGGGGGAACAATGAGCAGTTCTTC. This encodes CASLAGGNNEQFF. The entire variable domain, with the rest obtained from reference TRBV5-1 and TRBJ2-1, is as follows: KAGVTQTPRYLIKTRGQQVTLSCSPISGHRSVSWYQQTPGQGLQFLFEYFSETQRNKGNFPGRFSGRQFSNSRSEMNVSTLELGDSALYLCASLAGGNNEQFFGPGTRLTVL.

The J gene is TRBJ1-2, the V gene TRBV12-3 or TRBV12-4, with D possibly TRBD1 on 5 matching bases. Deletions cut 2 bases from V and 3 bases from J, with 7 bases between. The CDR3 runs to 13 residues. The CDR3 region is CASSLSGYYGYTF. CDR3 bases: TGTGCCAGCAGTTTATCAGGGTACTATGGCTACACCTTC.

The CDR3 region is CASSQGGPSNEKLFF. DNA for the CDR3: TGTGCCAGCAGCCAGGGGGGACCAAGCAATGAAAAACTGTTTTTT. This sequence joins TRBV7-9 and TRBJ1-4, with 7 bases lining up with TRBD1. V was clipped by 5 bases and J by 5 bases; unmatched bases: 8. The CDR3 spans 15 residues. The V gene's germline CDR1 is SEHNR and CDR2 FQNEAQ (reference sequence).

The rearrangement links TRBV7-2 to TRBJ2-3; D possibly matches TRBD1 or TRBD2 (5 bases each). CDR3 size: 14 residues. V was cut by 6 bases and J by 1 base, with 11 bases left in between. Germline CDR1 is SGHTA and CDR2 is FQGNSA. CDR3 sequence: CASSRDRRTDTQYF. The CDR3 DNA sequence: TGTGCCAGCAGTCGGGACCGCCGCACAGATACGCAGTATTTT.

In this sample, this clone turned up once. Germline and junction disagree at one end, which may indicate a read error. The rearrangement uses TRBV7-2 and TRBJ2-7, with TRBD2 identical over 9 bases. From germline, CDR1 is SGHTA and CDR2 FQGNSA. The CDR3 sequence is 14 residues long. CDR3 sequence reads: CASSLAGSGYEQYF. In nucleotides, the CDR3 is TGTGCCAGCAGCCTAGCGGGGTCGGGGTACGAGCAGTACTTC.

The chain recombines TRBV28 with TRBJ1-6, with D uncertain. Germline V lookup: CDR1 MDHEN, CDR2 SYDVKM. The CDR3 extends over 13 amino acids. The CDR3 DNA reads TGTGCTAGCGGGTTCCGGAGGAATTCACCCCTCCACTTT. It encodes CASGFRRNSPLHF.

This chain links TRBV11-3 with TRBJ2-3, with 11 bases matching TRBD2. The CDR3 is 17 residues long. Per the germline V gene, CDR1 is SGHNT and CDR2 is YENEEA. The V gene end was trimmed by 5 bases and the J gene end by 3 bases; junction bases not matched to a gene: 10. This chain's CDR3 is CASSPGAGTSGTDTQYF. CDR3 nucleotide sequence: TGTGCCAGCAGCCCGGGGGCCGGGACTAGCGGTACAGATACGCAGTATTTT.

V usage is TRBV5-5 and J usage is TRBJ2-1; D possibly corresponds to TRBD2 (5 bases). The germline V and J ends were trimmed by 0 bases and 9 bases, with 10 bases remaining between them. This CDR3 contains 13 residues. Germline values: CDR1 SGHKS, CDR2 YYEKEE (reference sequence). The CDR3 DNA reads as TGTGCCAGCAGCTTGGCAGTAGCGTCTGAGCAGTTCTTC. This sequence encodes CASSLAVASEQFF.

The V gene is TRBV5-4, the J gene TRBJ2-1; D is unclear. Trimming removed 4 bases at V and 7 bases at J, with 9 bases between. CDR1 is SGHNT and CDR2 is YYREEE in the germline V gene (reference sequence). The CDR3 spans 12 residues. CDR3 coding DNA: TGTGCCAGCAGCCCCGGTTCGAATGAGCAGTTCTTC. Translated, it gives CASSPGSNEQFF.